The subject of this entry is one T cell receptor beta chain. What it binds is not known. This record belongs to a study of T cells after yellow fever vaccination. General study findings and limits: Subsequent booster samples again held most clones from primary vaccination (96% CD4, 85% to 90% CD8). FACS-sorted repertoires might harbor abundant contaminating clonotypes from the bulk population. Only a small proportion of the clonotypes turned up in both the CD4 and the CD8 compartments, likely arising from convergent recombination.

Template-switching 5'RACE yielded the TCR cDNA; a universal primer site and UMIs were added in the process. In TCRdb, the 5' RACE reads were re-called with MiXCR into one record per CDR3 protein. The sample shows 250,000 to 350,000 distinct CDR3 sequences, around 4.4% of them seen only once. CDR3 length: 15 amino acids. V gave up 3 bases and J gave up 7 bases, with 15 bases separating them. CDR1 and CDR2 (germline): KGHDR, SFDVKD. The sample in question was PBMCs, obtained 15 days after the yellow fever booster vaccination. The origin of this receptor is a man aged 18 to 29 who received the YFV17D yellow fever vaccine. The rearrangement links TRBV24-1 to TRBJ2-1; D remains ambiguous. The CDR3 sequence: CATSDPGRSRNEQFF. As DNA, the CDR3 is TGTGCCACCAGTGATCCCGGGCGTAGCCGAAATGAGCAGTTCTTC.